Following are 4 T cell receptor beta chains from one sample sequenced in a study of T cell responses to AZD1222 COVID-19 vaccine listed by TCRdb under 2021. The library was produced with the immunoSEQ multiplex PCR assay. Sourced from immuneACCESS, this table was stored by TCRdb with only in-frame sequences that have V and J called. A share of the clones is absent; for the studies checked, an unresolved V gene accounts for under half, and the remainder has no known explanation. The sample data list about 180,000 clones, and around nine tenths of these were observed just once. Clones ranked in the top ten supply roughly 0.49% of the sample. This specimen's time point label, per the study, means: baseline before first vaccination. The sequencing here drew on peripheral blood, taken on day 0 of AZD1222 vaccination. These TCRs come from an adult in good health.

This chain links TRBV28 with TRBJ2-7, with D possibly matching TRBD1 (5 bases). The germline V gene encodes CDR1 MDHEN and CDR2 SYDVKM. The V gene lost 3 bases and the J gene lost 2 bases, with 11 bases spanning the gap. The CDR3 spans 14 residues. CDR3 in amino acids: CASSFWTNPYEQYF. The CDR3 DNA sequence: TGTGCCAGCAGTTTCTGGACAAACCCCTACGAGCAGTACTTC.

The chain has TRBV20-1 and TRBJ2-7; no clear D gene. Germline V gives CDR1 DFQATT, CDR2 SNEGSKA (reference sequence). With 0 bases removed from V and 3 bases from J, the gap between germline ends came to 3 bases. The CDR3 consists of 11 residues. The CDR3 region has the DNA TGCAGTGCTAGAGACGTCTACGAGCAGTACTTC. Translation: CSARDVYEQYF.

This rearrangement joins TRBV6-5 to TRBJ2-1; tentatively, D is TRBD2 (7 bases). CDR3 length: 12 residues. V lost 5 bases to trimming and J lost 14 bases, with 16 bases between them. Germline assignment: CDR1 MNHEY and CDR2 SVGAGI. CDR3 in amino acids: CASSPWRGQEFF. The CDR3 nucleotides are TGTGCCAGCAGTCCCTGGCGGGGGCAGGAGTTCTTC.

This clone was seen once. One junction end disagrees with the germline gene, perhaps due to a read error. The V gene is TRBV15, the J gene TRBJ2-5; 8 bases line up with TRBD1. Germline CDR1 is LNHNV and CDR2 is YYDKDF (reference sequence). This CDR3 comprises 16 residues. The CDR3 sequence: CATSRESPGGWETQHF. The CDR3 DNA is TGTGCCACCAGCAGAGAGTCACCAGGGGGCTGGGAGACCCAGCACTTC. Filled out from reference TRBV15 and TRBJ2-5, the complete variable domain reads DAMVIQNPRYQVTQFGKPVTLSCSQTLNHNVMYWYQQKSSQAPKLLFHYYDKDFNNEADTPDNFQSRRPNTSFCFLDIRSPGLGDTAMYLCATSRESPGGWETQHFGPGTRLLVL.